This T cell receptor (beta chain) stems from a study of blood T cell repertoires in COVID-19. Using immunoSEQ multiplex PCR, the repertoire was profiled, and TCRdb retains in-frame clones only, with some absent. Seen here are over 350,000 clones, 70% to 90% observed once, and the top ten hold roughly 0.97%. The CDR3 contains 17 residues. Trimming at V came to 4 bases and at J to 1 base, leaving 13 bases not matched to a gene. Germline CDR1 and CDR2: LGHDT and YNNKEL (reference sequence). The sequenced material came from PBMCs or T cells enriched from blood (not recorded which). The source of this sequence is a young woman with acute COVID-19. This chain uses TRBV3-1 (or the pseudogene TRBV3-2) with TRBJ2-7, with 7 bases lining up with TRBD1. In DNA, the CDR3 is TGTGCCAGCAGCCTTTTCTCGGACAGGTTATTATCCTACGAGCAGTACTTC. Protein sequence: CASSLFSDRLLSYEQYF.